The clone carrying this T cell receptor beta chain was recorded many times. As yet, its antigen is unknown. MiXCR was run by TCRdb on the reads, yielding one entry per CDR3 protein. This sample has 50,000 to 55,000 distinct CDR3 sequences; around 20% occur once, and the top ten carry 26%. The source of the sample is a study of T cell repertoires in cytomegalovirus infection. Germline values: CDR1 SGHVS, CDR2 FQNEAQ. The CDR3 sequence is 21 residues long. Trimming at V came to 5 bases and at J to 8 bases, leaving 24 bases not matched to a gene. The chain recombines TRBV7-8 with TRBJ1-6, with TRBD1 identical over 10 bases. The starting material was CD8+ T cells from cultured PBMCs, obtained from culture after CMV antigen stimulation. The source is a human donor in good health (CMV status not recorded). Some clones in this sample may be carry-over from other donors' samples. For the CDR3, the DNA is TGTGCCAGCAGCAAACGACAACTCCGGAGGACAGGGGGAGTAATCGATTCACCCCTCCACTTT. This sequence encodes CASSKRQLRRTGGVIDSPLHF.